This section outlines one T cell receptor (beta chain) sequence together with its context. Its antigen is unidentified. The sample is drawn from a study of T cell repertoires in cytomegalovirus infection. The overall study: Recently identified HLA-C-restricted CMV epitopes were among the peptides used.

Study findings and constraints: The cumulative frequency of public TCR beta families distinguished individuals who carried CMV together with the relevant HLA. CMV-specific HLA-C-restricted TCR beta clonotypes dominated the ex vivo response.

TCRdb reprocessed the reads via MiXCR and lists one record per CDR3 protein. The table has about 770,000 distinct CDR3 sequences, under 35% seen once; the top ten hold around 13%. Trimming stripped 5 bases from V and 1 base from J, with 16 bases between. The germline V gene has CDR1 KGHDR and CDR2 SFDVKD. The CDR3 has 16 residues. The source of this sequence is a human donor in good health (CMV status not recorded). Some clones in this sample may be carry-over from other donors' samples. The sample consisted of cultured CD8+ T cells from PBMCs, taken from culture after CMV antigen stimulation. The chain is built from TRBV24-1 and TRBJ1-1, with D possibly matching TRBD1 (5 bases). The CDR3 reads CATSGSSGRANTEAFF. In DNA, the CDR3 is TGTGCCACCAGTGGGTCCTCGGGCAGGGCGAACACTGAAGCTTTCTTT.